These 27 T cell receptor beta chains came from one sample sequenced in a study of shared clonotypes between healthy human individuals. Measured with immunoSEQ multiplex PCR; TCRdb has only the in-frame clones, and not every one. Of 2 million to 3 million clones in the sample, 80% to 95% are singletons; the top ten hold 0.36%. Sequenced input: naive CD4+ T cells from PBMCs. Subset of the sample: CD45RA+ positively selected. The receptors here all came from a man between 18 and 35 years old in good health. Some clones in this sample may be carry-over from other donors' samples.

J is TRBJ2-5 and V is TRBV28; perhaps TRBD1 as D (6 bases). The end of the DNA is better explained by TRBJ2-7, so the J call may be wrong. This CDR3 spans 14 amino acids. The germline V gene has CDR1 MDHEN and CDR2 SYDVKM. The CDR3 sequence: CASMGHLLSYEQYF. The CDR3 DNA sequence: TGTGCCAGCATGGGACACCTCCTATCCTACGAGCAGTACTTC.

The rearrangement joins TRBV5-4 to TRBJ2-3; a possible D gene is TRBD2 (7 bases). The CDR3 sequence is 19 residues long. CDR1 and CDR2 (germline): SGHNT, YYREEE (reference sequence). Trimming removed 2 bases at V and 1 base at J, with 23 bases between. CDR3 amino acids: CASSFPRQGGVGRTDTQYF. CDR3 bases: TGTGCCAGCAGCTTCCCCCGCCAAGGGGGGGTAGGACGCACAGATACGCAGTATTTT.

The V call is TRBV28, the J call TRBJ2-3; D gene uncertain. V was clipped by 4 bases and J by 4 bases, with 15 bases between them. The CDR3 extends over 15 amino acids. The V gene's germline CDR1 is MDHEN and CDR2 SYDVKM. The CDR3 here is CASSSSQVWADTQYF. The CDR3 nucleotides read TGTGCCAGCAGTTCCTCCCAGGTCTGGGCAGATACGCAGTATTTT.

V is TRBV28 and J is TRBJ1-6; possible D gene TRBD1, 5 bases. CDR3 length equals 15 residues. Germline CDR1 and CDR2: MDHEN and SYDVKM. Trimming shortened V by 7 bases and J by 0 bases, and 10 bases separated the two germline ends. The CDR3 spells CASTPGGSYNSPLHF. In nucleotides, the CDR3 is TGTGCCAGCACCCCTGGGGGCTCCTATAATTCACCCCTCCACTTT.

This sequence joins TRBV28 and TRBJ1-5; a weak D match, TRBD1 (5 bases). Trimming stripped 2 bases from V and 4 bases from J, with 12 bases between. CDR3 length: 15 amino acids. Germline V gene sequence: CDR1 MDHEN, CDR2 SYDVKM. As DNA, the CDR3 is TGTGCCAGCAGTTTAAGACAGCTCCTGAATCAGCCCCAGCATTTT. The encoded protein is CASSLRQLLNQPQHF. Drawing the rest from reference TRBV28 and TRBJ1-5, the complete variable domain is DVKVTQSSRYLVKRTGEKVFLECVQDMDHENMFWYRQDPGLGLRLIYFSYDVKMKEKGDIPEGYSVSREKKERFSLILESASTNQTSMYLCASSLRQLLNQPQHFGDGTRLSIL.

For this clone: Other DNA sequences within the sample encode an identical CDR3. The chain combines TRBV6-1 with TRBJ1-5; D unresolved. The CDR3 contains 14 residues. Trimming took off 0 bases at V and 6 bases at J, with 9 bases between the two ends. CDR1 MNHNS and CDR2 SASEGT come from the germline V gene. The CDR3 sequence: CASSEAQGGQPQHF. CDR3 DNA: TGTGCCAGCAGTGAAGCGCAAGGAGGTCAGCCCCAGCATTTT.

The genes are TRBV19 and TRBJ2-5, with 9 positions matching TRBD1. CDR1 is LNHDA and CDR2 is SQIVND in the germline V gene (reference sequence). CDR3 length: 13 residues. V trimming: 6 bases; J trimming: 5 bases; junction bases outside the gene matches: 4. The CDR3 nucleotides are TGTGCCAGTAGCCTACAGGGGGCGGAGACCCAGTACTTC. Amino acids: CASSLQGAETQYF.

The chain uses TRBV7-3 and TRBJ2-2; 10 nucleotides align to TRBD1. J gave up 4 bases and V 9 bases, and 8 bases lay outside the gene matches. The CDR3 consists of 15 residues. Germline-derived CDR1 and CDR2 are SGHTA and FQGTGA. CDR3 sequence (DNA): TGTGCCAGTGCTTGGACAGGGGGTTCCACCGGGGAGCTGTTTTTT. Its protein is CASAWTGGSTGELFF.

This chain joins TRBV6-6 and TRBJ2-7, with D maybe TRBD2 (5 bases). V was pared by 1 base and J by 3 bases, with 7 bases between. This CDR3 comprises 13 residues. From germline, CDR1 is MNHNY and CDR2 SVGAGI (reference sequence). CDR3 in amino acids: CASSYLRDYEQYF. The CDR3 nucleotides are TGTGCCAGCAGTTACTTGAGGGACTACGAGCAGTACTTC.

The V call is TRBV7-9, the J call TRBJ2-7, with 10 bases identical to TRBD2. The CDR3 extends over 16 amino acids. Germline CDR1 reads SEHNR; CDR2 reads FQNEAQ (reference sequence). With 3 bases clipped from V and 9 bases from J, the junction kept 14 bases outside the gene matches. In DNA form, the CDR3 reads TGTGCCAGCAGCTTCCCCCTAGCGGGAGTAACTCAGGCGCAGTACTTC. Translating gives CASSFPLAGVTQAQYF.

The rearrangement joins TRBV11-2 to TRBJ1-1, with 8 positions matching TRBD1. J was trimmed by 3 bases and V by 3 bases; bases with no gene match: 6. Germline V gene lookup returns CDR1 SGHAT and CDR2 FQNNGV. The CDR3 consists of 15 residues. CDR3 nucleotide sequence: TGTGCCAGCAGCTTTACGACAGGGGCATACACTGAAGCTTTCTTT. Encoded protein: CASSFTTGAYTEAFF.

CDR3 in amino acids: CASNWDRGSSTEAFF. CDR3 DNA sequence: TGTGCCAGCAATTGGGACAGGGGTTCGAGCACTGAAGCTTTCTTT. The chain links TRBV6-5 to TRBJ1-1, with TRBD1 matching over 10 bases. The trim removed 7 bases at V and 4 bases at J, leaving 9 bases unmatched. This CDR3 has 15 amino acids. Germline V CDR1 and CDR2: MNHEY, SVGAGI.

The chain is built from TRBV29-1 and TRBJ2-3; D is possibly TRBD1 (7 bases). V lost 4 bases, J lost 5 bases, and 16 bases lay in between. The CDR3 sequence is 14 residues long. Germline V gene lookup returns CDR1 SQVTM and CDR2 ANQGSEA. CDR3 amino acids: CSVGRAGGGDTQYF. The CDR3 bases are TGCAGCGTTGGGAGAGCAGGGGGAGGAGATACGCAGTATTTT.

This clone turned up a few times. Other DNA variants within this sample encode the same CDR3. The chain has TRBV5-1 and TRBJ2-3; D not certain. The CDR3 covers 14 residues. The germline V gene has CDR1 SGHRS and CDR2 YFSETQ. The V end was cut by 0 bases, the J end by 2 bases, with 7 bases between. As DNA, the CDR3 is TGCGCCAGCAGCTTGGCGGCGGACACAGATACGCAGTATTTT. Translated: CASSLAADTDTQYF.

This chain connects TRBV28 to TRBJ1-5, with D unresolved. The CDR3 contains 11 residues. V lost 6 bases, J lost 9 bases, and 9 bases lay in between. The germline V gene encodes CDR1 MDHEN and CDR2 SYDVKM. CDR3 loop: CASSLGRPQHF. In nucleotides, the CDR3 is TGTGCCAGCAGCCTCGGACGGCCCCAGCATTTT.

V is TRBV6-4 and J is TRBJ2-1; TRBD2 matches at 7 bases. Looked up from germline, CDR1 is MRHNA and CDR2 is SNTAGT. The CDR3 totals 14 residues. V was pared by 10 bases and J by 2 bases, with 8 bases of the junction left unmatched. The CDR3 DNA follows: TGTGCCACCTCGGGGGAGGGTACCTACAATGAGCAGTTCTTC. It yields the protein CATSGEGTYNEQFF.

V and J are TRBV19 and TRBJ2-1; TRBD2 matches at 7 bases. The CDR3 contains 17 residues. Germline trimming cut 4 bases from V and 4 bases from J; bases unmatched to any gene: 13. Germline V lookup: CDR1 LNHDA, CDR2 SQIVND (reference sequence). The CDR3 is CASSSQFSGKTYNEQFF. The CDR3 bases are TGTGCCAGTAGTAGCCAATTCAGCGGGAAGACATACAATGAGCAGTTCTTC.

This chain links TRBV5-1 with TRBJ2-7, with D perhaps matching TRBD1 (6 bases). Trimming pared 5 bases from V and 5 bases from J, leaving 14 bases between. CDR3 length: 13 amino acids. CDR1 SGHRS and CDR2 YFSETQ come from the germline V gene. CDR3 nucleotides: TGCGCCAGCAGTAATGACAGGTTCGACGAGCAGTACTTC. Residues: CASSNDRFDEQYF.

This chain links TRBV7-8 with TRBJ1-2; D may be TRBD1 (6 bases). CDR1 SGHVS and CDR2 FQNEAQ come from the germline V gene. The CDR3 is 14 residues long. Trimming shortened V by 5 bases and J by 8 bases, and 18 bases separated the two germline ends. The CDR3 loop reads CASSEYRDNLGYTF. The CDR3, as DNA: TGTGCCAGCAGCGAATACCGGGACAACCTAGGCTACACCTTC.

This clone is a singleton in its sample. The rearrangement links TRBV5-1 to TRBJ2-3; D might be TRBD1 (6 bases). Trimming stripped 2 bases from V and 4 bases from J, with 11 bases between. This CDR3 region has 14 residues. CDR1 and CDR2 from the germline V gene are SGHRS and YFSETQ. Here the CDR3 reads CASSFQGMADTQYF. The CDR3 region has the DNA TGCGCCAGCAGCTTTCAGGGGATGGCAGATACGCAGTATTTT.

The chain couples TRBV6-4 to TRBJ2-4, with 8 positions matching TRBD1. The CDR3 runs to 16 residues. V shed 3 bases, J shed 6 bases, and the junction held 10 bases outside the gene matches. Per the germline V gene, CDR1 is MRHNA and CDR2 is SNTAGT. Here the CDR3 DNA reads TGTGCCAGCAGTGAATATCCGGGACAGGCCTCAAACATTCAGTACTTC. It yields the protein CASSEYPGQASNIQYF.

The chain uses TRBV10-3 and TRBJ1-6; 7 bases are a match to TRBD1. The ends lost 6 bases at V and 8 bases at J; junction bases unmatched: 7. CDR1 and CDR2 from the germline V gene are ENHRY and SYGVKD. This CDR3 spans 14 amino acids. This CDR3 is CAISPGQVDSPLHF. The CDR3, as DNA: TGTGCCATCAGCCCCGGACAGGTTGATTCACCCCTCCACTTT.

The chain links TRBV18 to TRBJ2-3, with TRBD2 as a possible D gene (5 bases). The CDR3 contains 13 residues. Germline V CDR1 and CDR2: KGHSH, LQKENI. V lost 3 bases and J 4 bases, leaving 8 bases between the germline ends. This CDR3 reads CASSPSDSDTQYF. The CDR3 DNA sequence: TGTGCCAGCTCACCCTCGGACTCAGATACGCAGTATTTT.

V usage is TRBV7-2 and J usage is TRBJ2-1; the D is unclear. CDR3 length equals 14 residues. Germline loops: CDR1 SGHTA, CDR2 FQGNSA. Trimming took off 5 bases at V and 11 bases at J, with 19 bases between the two ends. The CDR3 sequence: CASSPFLPQNQQFF. The CDR3 DNA sequence: TGTGCCAGCAGCCCGTTCTTACCCCAGAACCAGCAGTTCTTC.

The chain employs TRBV10-1 and TRBJ2-3, with D possibly TRBD1 on 6 matching bases. CDR1 and CDR2 from the germline V gene are WNHNN and SYGVQD (reference sequence). The CDR3 totals 15 residues. Trimming removed 2 bases from V and 2 bases from J, with 11 bases in between. DNA for the CDR3: TGCGCCAGCAGTGAGACAGGGTTTCTCACAGATACGCAGTATTTT. It specifies CASSETGFLTDTQYF.

DNA for the CDR3: TGTGCCTGGAGTGGGGGAAGAGGAGAACCTGAAGCTTTCTTT. Translating gives CAWSGGRGEPEAFF. This rearrangement joins TRBV30 to TRBJ1-1; no reliable D call. Between the trimmed V and J ends, which lost 1 base and 6 bases, there was a span of 15 bases. This CDR3 is built from 14 residues. Germline V gene sequence: CDR1 GTSNPN, CDR2 SVGIG (reference sequence).

The chain joins TRBV5-4 to TRBJ2-1, with 10 nucleotides matching TRBD2. The CDR3 loop spans 20 amino acids. Germline-derived CDR1 and CDR2 are SGHNT and YYREEE (reference sequence). J was trimmed by 1 base and V by 0 bases; bases with no gene match: 13. In DNA form, the CDR3 reads TGTGCCAGCAGCTTGGATAGACTAGCGGGCGCATTTAGGTCCTACAATGAGCAGTTCTTC. Encoded protein: CASSLDRLAGAFRSYNEQFF.